The 13 T cell receptor beta chains reported below all come from one sample, sequenced in a study of sequential checkpoint blockade in melanoma. As for treatment: randomized to nivolumab then ipilimumab (arm A) or the reverse (arm B). The repertoire was sequenced with immunoSEQ multiplex PCR; TCRdb's copy has only in-frame clones and lacks some. The sample records 5,000 to 5,500 clones, 70% to 80% being singletons. This material consisted of CD8+ T cells sorted from blood (inferred from file names), taken from a patient given nivolumab and ipilimumab in sequence. Receptor source: a human donor with melanoma.

This chain links TRBV4-1 with TRBJ1-5; D gene uncertain. The germline gives CDR1 MGHRA, CDR2 YSYEKL. With 4 bases removed from V and 0 bases from J, the gap between germline ends came to 10 bases. There are 15 residues in the CDR3. The CDR3 DNA reads TGCGCCAGCAGCCCGGAGGGCGCTAGCAATCAGCCCCAGCATTTT. It translates to CASSPEGASNQPQHF.

This clone is medium-sized in the sample. The sample contains more than one DNA sequence encoding this CDR3. The chain's CDR3 is CASSQDSGGNTEAFF. The CDR3 bases are TGCGCCAGCAGCCAAGACTCAGGTGGGAACACTGAAGCTTTCTTT. The rearrangement links TRBV4-3 to TRBJ1-1; D unresolved. The CDR3 extends over 15 amino acids. Trimming stripped 0 bases from V and 1 base from J, with 9 bases between. Germline V gene data show CDR1 as LGHNA and CDR2 as YSLEER.

The chain couples TRBV27 to TRBJ2-5, with TRBD2 matching 11 bases. V gave up 4 bases and J gave up 2 bases; unmatched junction bases: 6. Germline V CDR1 and CDR2: MNHEY, SMNVEV (reference sequence). The CDR3 has 16 amino acids. The CDR3 DNA reads as TGTGCCAGCAGTTCCATGATAGCGGGGGGGCAAGAGACCCAGTACTTC. As protein: CASSSMIAGGQETQYF.

This clone was observed once. The chain recombines TRBV7-2 with TRBJ1-1; unclear D gene. This CDR3 is 14 amino acids long. Deletions cut 1 base from V and 3 bases from J, with 9 bases between. The germline CDR1 and CDR2 sequences are SGHTA and FQGNSA. The CDR3 loop reads CASSLGGAYTEAFF. The CDR3 region has the DNA TGTGCCAGCAGCTTAGGCGGAGCATACACTGAAGCTTTCTTT.

The V and J genes are TRBV29-1 and TRBJ1-2; 10 bases match TRBD1. Germline CDR1 is SQVTM and CDR2 is ANQGSEA. V dropped 3 bases and J dropped 5; count of bases not matched to a gene: 3. The CDR3 is 13 amino acids. CDR3 sequence (DNA): TGCAGCGTTGAGTGGGACAGGGGATATGGCTACACCTTC. This codes for CSVEWDRGYGYTF.

This clone has a single count. This chain links TRBV13 with TRBJ2-5, with D possibly being TRBD2 (7 bases). The V end lost 4 bases, the J end lost 5 bases, and 14 bases lay between the germline ends. CDR1 is PRHDT, CDR2 FYEKMQ, per germline (reference sequence). CDR3 length: 14 amino acids. The CDR3 loop is CASSSGGPGETQYF. The CDR3 DNA reads as TGTGCCAGCAGCTCCGGGGGGCCGGGGGAGACCCAGTACTTC.

The gene calls are TRBV28 and TRBJ1-4; 11 positions agree with TRBD1. The length of the CDR3 is 18 residues. After removal of 1 base from V and 0 bases from J, the junction contained 4 bases not matched to a gene. Germline V lookup: CDR1 MDHEN, CDR2 SYDVKM. The CDR3: CASSLSPGQGATNEKLFF. In DNA form, the CDR3 reads TGTGCCAGCAGTTTATCCCCGGGACAGGGGGCAACTAATGAAAAACTGTTTTTT. Looking up the rest from reference TRBV28 and TRBJ1-4 gives the full variable domain: DVKVTQSSRYLVKRTGEKVFLECVQDMDHENMFWYRQDPGLGLRLIYFSYDVKMKEKGDIPEGYSVSREKKERFSLILESASTNQTSMYLCASSLSPGQGATNEKLFFGSGTQLSVL.

The rearrangement links TRBV6-5 to TRBJ2-7; a possible D gene is TRBD2 (5 bases). In germline, CDR1 is MNHEY, CDR2 SVGAGI. The CDR3 has 14 amino acids. Trimming left V 4 bases short and J 0 bases short, with 10 bases between. The CDR3 DNA sequence: TGTGCCAGCAGTTTCGGGGTGAGCTCCTACGAGCAGTACTTC. This codes for CASSFGVSSYEQYF.

With regard to this clone: At one of its ends the junction is not consistent with the germline gene, which may arise from a read error. The chain has TRBV7-7 and TRBJ2-5; 8 bases agree with TRBD2. Germline V gene lookup returns CDR1 SSHAT and CDR2 FNYEAQ (reference sequence). CDR3 length equals 17 residues. The CDR3, as DNA: TGTGCTAGCAGCTTAACCCCAGCGGGGGATGTGGGGGAGACCCAGTACTTC. Translating it yields CASSLTPAGDVGETQYF.

This clone was observed a single time. The J gene is TRBJ1-1, the V gene TRBV9; D is unresolved. CDR3 length equals 14 residues. V lost 4 bases to trimming and J lost 8 bases, with 18 bases between them. Looked up from germline, CDR1 is SGDLS and CDR2 is YYNGEE. Here the CDR3 reads CASSPFGGSNEAFF. CDR3 DNA: TGTGCCAGCAGCCCCTTCGGCGGGTCGAACGAAGCTTTCTTT.

The chain employs TRBV9 and TRBJ1-1, with unresolved D. CDR1 is SGDLS and CDR2 is YYNGEE in the germline V gene. Between the trimmed V and J ends, which lost 3 bases and 0 bases, there was a span of 6 bases. The CDR3 sequence is 13 residues long. The CDR3 DNA follows: TGTGCCAGCAGCGAGCACCTGAACACTGAAGCTTTCTTT. Encoded protein: CASSEHLNTEAFF.

The chain is built from TRBV6-6 and TRBJ1-5, with a possible D match to TRBD1 (5 bases). The CDR3 covers 15 residues. Trimming stripped 6 bases from V and 0 bases from J, with 12 bases between. The germline V gene has CDR1 MNHNY and CDR2 SVGAGI (reference sequence). The CDR3 sequence is CASSWTRVSNQPQHF. CDR3 DNA: TGTGCCAGCAGCTGGACCAGGGTTAGCAATCAGCCCCAGCATTTT.

The rearrangement links TRBV6-5 to TRBJ1-2; TRBD1 aligns across 10 bases. This CDR3 spans 15 amino acids. Losses at the gene ends were 4 bases for V and 4 bases for J; bases not matched to a gene: 6. Germline V lookup: CDR1 MNHEY, CDR2 SVGAGI. The DNA of the CDR3 is TGTGCCAGCAGTTTCCCGGGACAGGGGTTCTATGGCTACACCTTC. Translating it yields CASSFPGQGFYGYTF.